This TCR beta chain is from a study of human T cells and chemical hapten exposure. Across the whole study: Diphenylcyclopropenone doses were given weekly to the scalps of patients across the roughly 22-week study. General study points: Higher patch test scores went with higher counts of PT1 expanded TCRs.

The library put unique molecular identifiers onto individual cDNA molecules. Per the original data handling: Sample-level TCR yields exhibited a median of approximately 96,000, with a range of roughly 20,000 to 750,000. TCRdb passed the RACE reads through MiXCR, listing each CDR3 protein once. These V and J calls originate from TCRdb's pipeline instead of the authors' own analysis. This sample has about 350,000 distinct CDR3 sequences, with over 6% found just once. This clonotype was counted at least ten times. The antigen remains unidentified. Stated time point: patch test 2, 6 weeks after DPC sensitization. Treatment indicated: therapeutic diphenylcyclopropenone sensitization with weekly scalp DPC. There are 15 residues in the CDR3. The ends were cut back, 2 bases at V and 4 bases at J, with 11 bases in the middle. Germline CDR1 reads SGHVS; CDR2 reads FNYEAQ.

The receptor was isolated from a woman under 30 with alopecia areata. Some clones in this sample may be carry-over from other donors' samples. Sequencing used whole blood, obtained in connection with sensitization to the hapten diphenylcyclopropenone (DPC). J is TRBJ1-4 and V is TRBV7-6; no clear D gene. The CDR3 sequence is CASSLRQGDNEKLFF. For the CDR3, the DNA is TGTGCCAGCAGCTTACGACAAGGAGATAATGAAAAACTGTTTTTT.